This T cell receptor beta chain was observed in a study of blood T cell repertoires in COVID-19. As for the study in general: Some COVID-19 samples were acute and others convalescent; all came from the United States, Italy and Spain. PBMCs, B-cell-depleted T cells, or T cells were the source of the cDNA or gDNA that made up the material.

Original analysis: By means of reference gene primer amplification, nucleated cell counts were estimated. Sequenced by immunoSEQ multiplex PCR; TCRdb stores in-frame clones only, minus some. V, J and clone size reflect that table, while D and trimming were determined from the DNA. The sample consists of about 120,000 clones, about nine tenths of them appearing once. The CDR3 totals 14 residues. Unmatched junction bases numbered 6, after V lost 4 bases and J lost 5 bases. Germline V CDR1 and CDR2: MNHEY, SVGAGI. This clone appeared a single time. Sample: peripheral blood. The chain joins TRBV6-5 to TRBJ2-5; 8 nucleotides line up with TRBD2. The clonotype was recovered from a man aged 35 to 55 with acute or convalescent COVID-19. CDR3 protein: CASSSIAGSETQYF. The CDR3, as DNA: TGTGCCAGCAGTTCGATAGCGGGATCGGAGACCCAGTACTTC.